The 30 T cell receptor beta chains presented below share a single source sample, sequenced in a study of shared clonotypes between healthy human individuals. Only in-frame clones appear in the TCRdb table, and some are missing; sequencing was by immunoSEQ multiplex PCR. Of 2,100,000 or so clones detected, approximately 96% appear once; the ten largest clones hold around 0.13%. Sequencing was carried out using naive CD4+ T cells sorted from blood. Indicated subset: CD45RA+ positively selected. Receptor source: a man aged 18 to 30 in good health.

The chain couples TRBV10-1 to TRBJ2-7, with 7 positions matching TRBD1. Per the germline V gene, CDR1 is WNHNN and CDR2 is SYGVQD (reference sequence). Trimming at V came to 6 bases and at J to 4 bases, leaving 12 bases not matched to a gene. The CDR3 totals 15 residues. The CDR3 reads CASSPEQGLRYEQYF. The CDR3 DNA reads as TGCGCCAGCAGCCCCGAACAGGGGCTACGGTACGAGCAGTACTTC.

The V call is TRBV25-1, the J call TRBJ2-5, with D unresolved. Germline V gene lookup returns CDR1 MGHDK and CDR2 SYGVNS. The V gene lost 11 bases and the J gene lost 6 bases, with 13 bases spanning the gap. There are 11 residues in the CDR3. This CDR3 is CAVRVVQTQYF. The CDR3 nucleotides are TGTGCCGTTAGGGTAGTGCAGACCCAGTACTTC. Using reference TRBV25-1 and TRBJ2-5 for the parts outside the CDR3, the full variable domain is EADIYQTPRYLVIGTGKKITLECSQTMGHDKMYWYQQDPGMELHLIHYSYGVNSTEKGDLSSESTVSRIRTEHFPLTLESARPSHTSQYLCAVRVVQTQYFGPGTRLLVL.

The gene calls are TRBV19 and TRBJ1-4, with 7 positions matching TRBD1. The V segment lost 3 bases and the J segment 4 bases; nucleotides outside the gene matches: 8. The CDR3 loop spans 16 amino acids. CDR1 is LNHDA and CDR2 is SQIVND in the germline V gene (reference sequence). The CDR3 is CASSMLGQPHNEKLFF. DNA for the CDR3: TGTGCCAGTAGTATGCTGGGACAGCCTCATAATGAAAAACTGTTTTTT.

As to this clone: Different DNA sequences within this sample yield the same CDR3. V is TRBV5-1 and J is TRBJ2-3, with 7 bases that match TRBD2. The length of the CDR3 is 14 residues. Germline values: CDR1 SGHRS, CDR2 YFSETQ. V shed 1 base, J shed 1 base, and the junction held 0 bases outside the gene matches. The CDR3 is CASSLLAGTDTQYF. CDR3 bases: TGCGCCAGCAGCTTGCTAGCGGGCACAGATACGCAGTATTTT.

The genes are TRBV5-4 and TRBJ2-4; 14 positions match TRBD2. This CDR3 spans 18 amino acids. Per the germline V gene, CDR1 is SGHNT and CDR2 is YYREEE (reference sequence). V lost 0 bases, J lost 6 bases, and 8 bases stayed unmatched. This CDR3 reads CASSLVGLAGGLGNIQYF. The CDR3 bases are TGTGCCAGCAGCTTGGTAGGACTAGCGGGGGGTTTAGGAAACATTCAGTACTTC.

CDR3: CASSQDRGSGEQYF. The CDR3 bases are TGTGCCAGCAGTCAGGACAGGGGATCGGGCGAGCAGTACTTC. The genes are TRBV7-2 and TRBJ2-7; 9 nucleotides agree with TRBD1. Germline V gene lookup returns CDR1 SGHTA and CDR2 FQGNSA. This CDR3 has 14 amino acids. Trimming removed 6 bases from V and 6 bases from J; junction bases left unmatched: 9.

The chain is built from TRBV28 and TRBJ1-5; 7 bases agree with TRBD1. The germline CDR1 and CDR2 sequences are MDHEN and SYDVKM. V trimming: 6 bases; J trimming: 0 bases; junction bases outside the gene matches: 5. The CDR3 runs 15 residues. The CDR3 loop is CASRKDRTSNQPQHF. The CDR3 DNA is TGTGCCAGCAGAAAGGACAGGACTAGCAATCAGCCCCAGCATTTT. The whole variable domain, remainder taken from reference TRBV28 and TRBJ1-5, is DVKVTQSSRYLVKRTGEKVFLECVQDMDHENMFWYRQDPGLGLRLIYFSYDVKMKEKGDIPEGYSVSREKKERFSLILESASTNQTSMYLCASRKDRTSNQPQHFGDGTRLSIL.

This clone appeared a few times. The chain recombines TRBV10-2 with TRBJ1-2, with D possibly TRBD1 on 5 matching bases. Trimming pared 5 bases from V and 2 bases from J, leaving 9 bases between. Germline CDR1 is WSHSY and CDR2 is SAAADI. The CDR3 totals 13 residues. CDR3 nucleotide sequence: TGCGCCAGCAGTAGGACAACCAACTATGGCTACACCTTC. Translated: CASSRTTNYGYTF.

This sequence joins TRBV19 and TRBJ1-3; D perhaps matches TRBD1 (6 bases). The CDR3 covers 15 residues. In germline, CDR1 is LNHDA, CDR2 SQIVND (reference sequence). V shed 10 bases and J shed 0 bases, with 16 bases lying between them. The CDR3 loop reads CATKTGSSSGNTIYF. The CDR3 DNA reads as TGTGCCACCAAGACAGGTTCCAGCTCTGGAAACACCATATATTTT.

The gene calls are TRBV27 and TRBJ1-5; no definite D call. CDR1 is MNHEY and CDR2 is SMNVEV in the germline V gene (reference sequence). With 5 bases removed from V and 1 base from J, the gap between germline ends came to 12 bases. CDR3 length: 15 amino acids. CDR3 loop: CASSPKTPSNQPQHF. The CDR3 coding sequence is TGTGCCAGCAGTCCCAAAACCCCGAGCAATCAGCCCCAGCATTTT.

The rearrangement links TRBV4-1 to TRBJ1-5; the match to TRBD1 covers 8 bases. With V trimmed by 4 bases and J by 0 bases, 5 bases remained unmatched. The germline CDR1 and CDR2 sequences are MGHRA and YSYEKL. The CDR3 has 16 amino acids. The CDR3 region has the DNA TGCGCCAGCAGCCCAACACAGGGGGGTAGCAATCAGCCCCAGCATTTT. Its protein is CASSPTQGGSNQPQHF.

This clone was seen a single time. The V and J genes are TRBV4-1 and TRBJ2-1, with no clear D. V lost 1 base, J lost 4 bases, and 5 bases lay in between. Germline loops: CDR1 MGHRA, CDR2 YSYEKL. The length of the CDR3 is 13 residues. The CDR3 reads CASSQVDYNEQFF. Here the CDR3 DNA reads TGCGCCAGCAGCCAAGTCGATTACAATGAGCAGTTCTTC.

The chain employs TRBV30 and TRBJ2-1; TRBD2 matches 10 bases. CDR3 size: 15 residues. V dropped 0 bases and J dropped 7; count of bases not matched to a gene: 6. Germline CDR1 reads GTSNPN; CDR2 reads SVGIG (reference sequence). The CDR3 coding sequence is TGTGCCTGGAGTGTATCCCTAGCGGGAGTTAATGAGCAGTTCTTC. Translation gives CAWSVSLAGVNEQFF.

As regards this clone: The identical CDR3 is also encoded by other nucleotide sequences in the sample. The chain couples TRBV7-6 to TRBJ2-5; the D gene could be TRBD1 or TRBD2 (5 bases each). The CDR3 length is 14 residues. CDR1 is SGHVS, CDR2 FNYEAQ, per germline. Trimming removed 4 bases from V and 2 bases from J, with 11 bases in between. CDR3 DNA: TGTGCCAGCAGCTCAGGGACCGTACAAGAGACCCAGTACTTC. Amino acids: CASSSGTVQETQYF.

This chain uses TRBV29-1 with TRBJ2-3; 9 bases fit TRBD2. Germline V gene lookup returns CDR1 SQVTM and CDR2 ANQGSEA. V gave up 3 bases and J gave up 0 bases; unmatched junction bases: 16. The CDR3 is 19 residues long. The CDR3 region is CSVDALASGAFTSTDTQYF. CDR3 nucleotides: TGCAGCGTTGATGCCCTGGCTAGCGGGGCGTTCACTAGCACAGATACGCAGTATTTT.

The chain recombines TRBV7-2 with TRBJ2-1; tentative D call: TRBD1 (6 bases). Germline V gene sequence: CDR1 SGHTA, CDR2 FQGNSA. V gave up 0 bases and J gave up 2 bases, with 8 bases separating them. There are 15 residues in the CDR3. The CDR3 reads CASSLAWGPYNEQFF. CDR3 bases: TGTGCCAGCAGCTTAGCTTGGGGGCCCTACAATGAGCAGTTCTTC.

The chain recombines TRBV5-1 with TRBJ2-3; possible D gene TRBD2, 6 bases. V dropped 0 bases and J dropped 1 base, with 15 bases sitting between them. CDR1 SGHRS and CDR2 YFSETQ come from the germline V gene. The CDR3 extends over 17 amino acids. The CDR3 spells CASSLAAGRPGTDTQYF. CDR3 bases: TGCGCCAGCAGCTTGGCCGCGGGACGCCCCGGCACAGATACGCAGTATTTT.

This rearrangement joins TRBV19 to TRBJ2-7; D perhaps matches TRBD2 (5 bases). The CDR3 is 13 residues long. V was cut by 7 bases and J by 0 bases, with 10 bases left in between. The V gene's germline CDR1 is LNHDA and CDR2 SQIVND (reference sequence). The CDR3, as DNA: TGTGCCAGTATGGCACGGGACTCCTACGAGCAGTACTTC. Translation: CASMARDSYEQYF. The full variable domain, completed using reference TRBV19 and TRBJ2-7, is DGGITQSPKYLFRKEGQNVTLSCEQNLNHDAMYWYRQDPGQGLRLIYYSQIVNDFQKGDIAEGYSVSREKKESFPLTVTSAQKNPTAFYLCASMARDSYEQYFGPGTRLTVT.

The chain links TRBV4-1 to TRBJ1-1; 11 positions match TRBD1. J was trimmed by 4 bases and V by 3 bases; bases with no gene match: 7. The CDR3 has 16 residues. Germline V CDR1 and CDR2: MGHRA, YSYEKL. CDR3 sequence: CASSQRGQGAPTEAFF. The CDR3 region has the DNA TGCGCCAGCAGCCAGCGTGGACAGGGGGCGCCCACTGAAGCTTTCTTT.

The J gene is TRBJ1-2, the V gene TRBV2, with a tentative D call TRBD1 (5 bases). The V end was cut by 0 bases, the J end by 4 bases, with 12 bases between. Germline lookup yields CDR1 SNHLY and CDR2 FYNNEI. The CDR3 has 15 residues. Here the CDR3 DNA reads TGTGCCAGCAGTGAAGCCCAGGGAGTAGGCTATGGCTACACCTTC. Amino acids: CASSEAQGVGYGYTF.

This clone was observed a single time. The V gene is TRBV18, the J gene TRBJ2-2; 7 nucleotides agree with TRBD1. The V gene's germline CDR1 is KGHSH and CDR2 LQKENI. The CDR3 has 16 residues. V shed 0 bases, J shed 4 bases, and the junction held 5 bases outside the gene matches. CDR3 loop: CASSPPSTGTTGELFF. In DNA, the CDR3 is TGTGCCAGCTCACCACCGTCGACAGGGACCACCGGGGAGCTGTTTTTT.

The chain links TRBV5-4 to TRBJ2-4; D may be TRBD1 or TRBD2 (6 bases each). The CDR3 spans 15 residues. CDR1 and CDR2 (germline): SGHNT, YYREEE (reference sequence). The V gene lost 4 bases and the J gene lost 8 bases, with 19 bases spanning the gap. CDR3 nucleotide sequence: TGTGCCAGCAGCGCAGAAAAAACAGGGAGGCACATTCAGTACTTC. Protein: CASSAEKTGRHIQYF.

This chain uses TRBV4-1 with TRBJ2-3; 9 bases match TRBD2. This CDR3 is built from 17 residues. Germline trimming cut 1 base from V and 3 bases from J; bases unmatched to any gene: 8. Germline loops: CDR1 MGHRA, CDR2 YSYEKL. The CDR3 reads CASSQGVAGGLTDTQYF. CDR3 nucleotide sequence: TGCGCCAGCAGCCAAGGGGTGGCGGGAGGGCTTACAGATACGCAGTATTTT.

This sequence joins TRBV2 and TRBJ2-3; 10 bases align to TRBD2. The length of the CDR3 is 15 residues. After removal of 3 bases from V and 4 bases from J, the junction contained 4 bases not matched to a gene. Germline loops: CDR1 SNHLY, CDR2 FYNNEI. CDR3: CASSDTSGGADTQYF. In nucleotides, the CDR3 is TGTGCCAGCAGTGATACCAGCGGGGGGGCAGATACGCAGTATTTT.

The chain employs TRBV19 and TRBJ1-6; TRBD1 agrees at 7 bases. The CDR3 length is 15 residues. Germline trimming cut 3 bases from V and 8 bases from J; bases unmatched to any gene: 7. The germline gives CDR1 LNHDA, CDR2 SQIVND (reference sequence). DNA of the CDR3: TGTGCCAGTAGTATTGTACAGGGGTTCGATTCACCCCTCCACTTT. It translates to CASSIVQGFDSPLHF. Variable domain in full (rest from reference TRBV19 and TRBJ1-6): DGGITQSPKYLFRKEGQNVTLSCEQNLNHDAMYWYRQDPGQGLRLIYYSQIVNDFQKGDIAEGYSVSREKKESFPLTVTSAQKNPTAFYLCASSIVQGFDSPLHFGNGTRLTVT.

V gene TRBV7-2 combines with J gene TRBJ1-2; 9 bases match TRBD1. The junction had 5 bases not matched to a gene; V was cut back by 5 bases and J by 4 bases. Germline V gives CDR1 SGHTA, CDR2 FQGNSA. There are 14 residues in the CDR3. CDR3 sequence (DNA): TGTGCCAGCAGCCCCGGACAGGGGATCTATGGCTACACCTTC. This codes for CASSPGQGIYGYTF.

As for this clone: Other DNA sequences within the sample encode an identical CDR3. The genes are TRBV7-2 and TRBJ2-3, with D possibly TRBD2 on 6 matching bases. Trimming removed 1 base at V and 0 bases at J, with 8 bases between. The V gene's germline CDR1 is SGHTA and CDR2 FQGNSA. This CDR3 has 15 amino acids. CDR3 sequence (DNA): TGTGCCAGCAGCTTAGACGGGACTAGCACAGATACGCAGTATTTT. It encodes CASSLDGTSTDTQYF.

The chain is built from TRBV2 and TRBJ1-6; D ambiguous. The length of the CDR3 is 13 residues. From germline, CDR1 is SNHLY and CDR2 FYNNEI. The germline V and J ends were trimmed by 0 bases and 6 bases, with 3 bases remaining between them. CDR3 amino acids: CASSEARNSPLHF. The CDR3 DNA follows: TGTGCCAGCAGTGAAGCCCGTAATTCACCCCTCCACTTT.

V gene TRBV4-1 combines with J gene TRBJ1-5, with D hard to call. This CDR3 is built from 18 residues. V dropped 7 bases and J dropped 4 bases, with 26 bases sitting between them. The germline V gene has CDR1 MGHRA and CDR2 YSYEKL. CDR3 sequence: CASKAKPGLVNPNQPQHF. The CDR3 DNA reads TGCGCCAGCAAGGCCAAACCCGGTTTAGTGAATCCAAATCAGCCCCAGCATTTT.

The chain carries TRBV30 and TRBJ2-5, with D uncertain. From germline, CDR1 is GTSNPN and CDR2 SVGIG (reference sequence). The CDR3 runs 12 residues. V shed 0 bases and J shed 5 bases, with 7 bases lying between them. The CDR3 spells CAWSVSLETQYF. Written as DNA, the CDR3 is TGTGCCTGGAGTGTCTCCCTCGAGACCCAGTACTTC. Full variable domain (missing parts from reference TRBV30 and TRBJ2-5): SQTIHQWPATLVQPVGSPLSLECTVEGTSNPNLYWYRQAAGRGLQLLFYSVGIGQISSEVPQNLSASRPQDRQFILSSKKLLLSDSGFYLCAWSVSLETQYFGPGTRLLVL.